Presented here are 15 T cell receptor beta chains from one specimen sequenced in a study of chemoradiotherapy in HPV16-positive cancers. Libraries were prepared by immunoSEQ multiplex PCR; TCRdb keeps only in-frame clonotypes and omits some of them. The table includes roughly 350 clones, roughly four fifths detected once. The sample here was tumor tissue, taken from a patient who underwent chemoradiotherapy. The receptor source for this set is a human donor with HPV-associated anogenital cancer.

This chain connects TRBV28 to TRBJ2-2; tentative D call: TRBD2 (6 bases). The V and J ends lost 5 bases and 6 bases respectively, with 16 bases between them. Looked up from germline, CDR1 is MDHEN and CDR2 is SYDVKM. This CDR3 region has 15 residues. The CDR3, as DNA: TGTGCCAGCAGTCCCATGGGGAGGATCGCCGGGGAGCTGTTTTTT. Protein: CASSPMGRIAGELFF.

This clone was seen once. V usage is TRBV7-2 and J usage is TRBJ2-7; a weak D match, TRBD2 (6 bases). This CDR3 is 12 amino acids long. V was cut by 5 bases and J by 4 bases, with 9 bases left in between. Germline V gene data show CDR1 as SGHTA and CDR2 as FQGNSA. CDR3 sequence (DNA): TGTGCCAGCAGCCCGGGACTGTACGAGCAGTACTTC. Translation gives CASSPGLYEQYF.

The genes are TRBV6-5 and TRBJ1-5; 7 positions agree with TRBD1. The CDR3 totals 15 residues. Germline CDR1 is MNHEY and CDR2 is SVGAGI. V shed 5 bases and J 1 base; nucleotides not matched to a gene: 5. The CDR3 nucleotides are TGTGCCAGCAGTACCCTACAGGGGAGCAATCAGCCCCAGCATTTT. It specifies CASSTLQGSNQPQHF.

The rearrangement links TRBV7-9 to TRBJ2-5; D remains ambiguous. The J call is in doubt because the DNA end fits TRBJ2-7 better. The CDR3 contains 13 residues. CDR1 and CDR2 from the germline V gene are SEHNR and FQNEAQ (reference sequence). The CDR3 is CASSPPVVYEQYF. CDR3 bases: TGTGCCAGCAGCCCCCCGGTGGTCTACGAGCAGTACTTC.

This rearrangement joins TRBV10-3 to TRBJ2-5; 8 bases are shared with TRBD2. The junction had 16 bases not matched to a gene; V was cut back by 5 bases and J by 5 bases. The CDR3 is made up of 17 amino acids. Per the germline V gene, CDR1 is ENHRY and CDR2 is SYGVKD. CDR3 nucleotide sequence: TGTGCCATCAGTCCTGGGGCGCGACTAGCGAGTGGGGAGACCCAGTACTTC. Its protein is CAISPGARLASGETQYF.

The CDR3 sequence is CASNPGRNSGNTIYF. In DNA form, the CDR3 reads TGTGCCAGTAACCCCGGACGGAACTCTGGAAACACCATATATTTT. The chain carries TRBV19 and TRBJ1-3, with unresolved D. CDR3 length: 15 amino acids. V was cut by 7 bases and J by 0 bases, with 13 bases left in between. The germline CDR1 and CDR2 sequences are LNHDA and SQIVND (reference sequence).

The chain employs TRBV4-3 and TRBJ2-6; D remains unclear. V was cut by 4 bases and J by 2 bases, with 6 bases left in between. Germline V gene sequence: CDR1 LGHNA, CDR2 YSLEER. This CDR3 is 14 amino acids long. The CDR3 reads CASSREPGANVLTF. CDR3 coding DNA: TGCGCCAGCAGCCGAGAGCCTGGGGCCAACGTCCTGACTTTC.

The chain recombines TRBV28 with TRBJ1-5, with D perhaps TRBD1 (6 bases). Between the trimmed V and J ends, which lost 7 bases and 1 base, there was a span of 14 bases. CDR1 is MDHEN and CDR2 is SYDVKM in the germline V gene. The CDR3 sequence is 15 residues long. This chain's CDR3 is CASKSGTLSNQPQHF. Written as DNA, the CDR3 is TGTGCCAGCAAATCCGGGACACTGAGCAATCAGCCCCAGCATTTT.

The chain combines TRBV5-5 with TRBJ2-2, with a possible D match to TRBD2 (7 bases). The CDR3 contains 13 residues. CDR1 is SGHKS, CDR2 YYEKEE, per germline (reference sequence). V was shortened by 5 bases and J by 6 bases, with 11 bases between the two germline ends. The CDR3 region is CASRGGAAGELFF. The CDR3 nucleotides read TGTGCCAGCAGGGGGGGGGCGGCCGGGGAGCTGTTTTTT.

The chain carries TRBV10-3 and TRBJ1-5; TRBD1 matches 12 bases. The junction had 6 bases not matched to a gene; V was cut back by 3 bases and J by 6 bases. Per the germline V gene, CDR1 is ENHRY and CDR2 is SYGVKD. The CDR3 contains 16 residues. The CDR3 bases are TGTGCCATCAGTGATTCGGGACAGGGGGCGCGTCAGCCCCAGCATTTT. Translating it yields CAISDSGQGARQPQHF.

This clone has a handful of counts. The chain has TRBV4-1 and TRBJ1-2; the D gene is possibly TRBD1 (5 bases). The germline gives CDR1 MGHRA, CDR2 YSYEKL. Trimming took off 4 bases at V and 5 bases at J, with 20 bases between the two ends. The CDR3 is 16 amino acids. The CDR3 loop is CASSPDRGALGYGYTF. CDR3 coding DNA: TGCGCCAGCAGCCCCGACCGAGGGGCGCTGGGATATGGCTACACCTTC.

The V gene is TRBV7-2, the J gene TRBJ2-3; TRBD2 is a possible D gene (7 bases). Trimming pared 2 bases from V and 6 bases from J, leaving 21 bases between. CDR1 and CDR2 from the germline V gene are SGHTA and FQGNSA. The CDR3 is 17 amino acids. The CDR3 nucleotides are TGTGCCAGCAGCTTAATTCCCTTGGGGGGGGCAACGGATACGCAGTATTTT. Its protein is CASSLIPLGGATDTQYF.

This clone has a handful of counts. The V call is TRBV5-6, the J call TRBJ1-1; D uncertain. The CDR3 has 13 amino acids. Germline-derived CDR1 and CDR2 are SGHDT and YYEEEE. V gave up 0 bases and J gave up 3 bases, with 6 bases separating them. The CDR3 spells CASSLGKYTEAFF. The CDR3 DNA follows: TGTGCCAGCAGCTTGGGGAAATACACTGAAGCTTTCTTT.

The genes are TRBV7-2 and TRBJ2-7; D is possibly TRBD2 (5 bases). From germline, CDR1 is SGHTA and CDR2 FQGNSA. The CDR3 has 11 amino acids. V was trimmed by 4 bases and J by 7 bases, leaving 8 bases between them. The CDR3 nucleotides are TGTGCCAGCAGCTCGAAGCGGGAGCAGTACTTC. Amino acids: CASSSKREQYF.

As DNA, the CDR3 is TGTGCCAACGCTCCCCTCTATCAGCCCCAGCATTTT. Translation: CANAPLYQPQHF. The V and J genes are TRBV6-1 and TRBJ1-5; D not certain. Trimming removed 10 bases from V and 5 bases from J, with 12 bases in between. Germline CDR1 is MNHNS and CDR2 is SASEGT. The CDR3 has 12 amino acids.